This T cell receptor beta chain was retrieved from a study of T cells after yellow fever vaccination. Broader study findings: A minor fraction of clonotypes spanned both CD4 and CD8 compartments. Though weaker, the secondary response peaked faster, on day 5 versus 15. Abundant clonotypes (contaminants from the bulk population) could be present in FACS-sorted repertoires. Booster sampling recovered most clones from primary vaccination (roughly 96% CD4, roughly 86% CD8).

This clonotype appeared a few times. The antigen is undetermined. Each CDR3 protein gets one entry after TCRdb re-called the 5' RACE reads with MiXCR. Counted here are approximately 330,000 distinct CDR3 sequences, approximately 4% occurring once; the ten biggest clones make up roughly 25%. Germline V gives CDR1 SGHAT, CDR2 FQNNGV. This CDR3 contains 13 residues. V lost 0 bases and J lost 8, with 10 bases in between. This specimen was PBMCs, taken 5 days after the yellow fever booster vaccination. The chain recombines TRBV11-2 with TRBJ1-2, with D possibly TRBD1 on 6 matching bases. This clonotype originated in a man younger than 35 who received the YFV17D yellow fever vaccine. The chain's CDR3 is CASSLDRGGGYTF. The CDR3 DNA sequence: TGTGCCAGCAGCTTAGACAGGGGAGGAGGCTACACCTTC. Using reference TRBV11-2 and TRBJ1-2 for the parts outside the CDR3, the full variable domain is EAGVAQSPRYKIIEKRQSVAFWCNPISGHATLYWYQQILGQGPKLLIQFQNNGVVDDSQLPKDRFSAERLKGVDSTLKIQPAKLEDSAVYLCASSLDRGGGYTFGSGTRLTVV.